Listed here are 21 T cell receptor beta chains from one sample, sequenced in a study of T-cell memory formation after mild COVID-19. Each CDR3 protein gets one entry after TCRdb re-called the 5' RACE reads with MiXCR. The table lists approximately 580,000 distinct CDR3 sequences, 20% of them singletons. Sequencing was done on a sample of PBMCs or a T cell subset sorted from them (not recorded which). The receptors shown here come from an adult woman who had mild COVID-19 (a few samples of this study predate the infection). Cell type and time point are not known.

This clonotype was detected many times. V usage is TRBV5-1 and J usage is TRBJ2-1; possibly TRBD1 or TRBD2 for D (7 bases each). Per germline, CDR1 SGHRS and CDR2 YFSETQ. This CDR3 region has 18 residues. V was cut by 1 base and J by 8 bases, with 25 bases left in between. CDR3 region: CASSLTPQGQTSIHEQFF. DNA of the CDR3: TGCGCCAGCAGCTTGACCCCACAGGGACAGACTAGCATCCATGAGCAGTTCTTC.

The chain couples TRBV29-1 to TRBJ2-7, with TRBD1 identical over 7 bases. This CDR3 region has 14 residues. CDR1 is SQVTM and CDR2 is ANQGSEA in the germline V gene. V dropped 6 bases and J dropped 2; count of bases not matched to a gene: 10. DNA of the CDR3: TGCAGCGTGAACGTACCGGGACAGCCCTACGAGCAGTACTTC. Translation: CSVNVPGQPYEQYF.

This clonotype was seen a handful of times. The chain uses TRBV6-2 or TRBV6-3 and TRBJ2-7; TRBD2 is a possible D gene (5 bases). Trimming cost V 0 bases and J 5 bases, with 8 bases left between them. The CDR3 runs to 13 residues. Germline V gives CDR1 MNHEY, CDR2 SVGEGT. The CDR3 protein is CASSYSSGNEQYF. For the CDR3, the DNA is TGTGCCAGCAGTTACTCATCGGGGAACGAGCAGTACTTC.

This clonotype was detected ten times or more. The J gene is TRBJ2-5, the V gene TRBV29-1, with 11 nucleotides matching TRBD1. The CDR3 sequence is 16 residues long. Per germline, CDR1 SQVTM and CDR2 ANQGSEA. The trim removed 6 bases at V and 3 bases at J, leaving 12 bases unmatched. CDR3 bases: TGCAGCGTACCCAGGGTGGACAGGGGGCTTGAAGAGACCCAGTACTTC. Protein product: CSVPRVDRGLEETQYF. Full variable domain (remainder filled in from reference TRBV29-1 and TRBJ2-5): SAVISQKPSRDICQRGTSLTIQCQVDSQVTMMFWYRQQPGQSLTLIATANQGSEATYESGFVIDKFPISRPNLTFSTLTVSNMSPEDSSIYLCSVPRVDRGLEETQYFGPGTRLLVL.

V gene TRBV5-5 combines with J gene TRBJ1-1, with unresolved D. Germline values: CDR1 SGHKS, CDR2 YYEKEE (reference sequence). The CDR3 contains 13 residues. Trimming pared 4 bases from V and 12 bases from J, leaving 19 bases between. CDR3 in amino acids: CASSPLPSSSSFF. CDR3 coding DNA: TGTGCCAGCAGCCCCCTTCCGTCGTCATCGTCTTTCTTT.

The rearrangement joins TRBV3-1 to TRBJ2-5, with a possible D match to TRBD1 (6 bases). With 8 bases removed from V and 3 bases from J, the gap between germline ends came to 10 bases. This CDR3 is 12 amino acids long. The germline V gene has CDR1 LGHDT and CDR2 YNNKEL (reference sequence). The CDR3 loop reads CASGQSEETQYF. In DNA, the CDR3 is TGTGCCAGCGGACAGAGTGAAGAGACCCAGTACTTC.

This clonotype was observed a few times. The gene calls are TRBV27 and TRBJ1-1; possibly TRBD1 for D (6 bases). Germline V lookup: CDR1 MNHEY, CDR2 SMNVEV (reference sequence). V shed 0 bases and J shed 0 bases, with 8 bases lying between them. CDR3 length equals 15 residues. The chain's CDR3 is CASSLSTGLNTEAFF. The CDR3 DNA reads as TGTGCCAGCAGTTTATCGACAGGTCTGAACACTGAAGCTTTCTTT.

This clonotype was counted only a few times. The chain uses TRBV14 and TRBJ2-1; the D call may be TRBD1 or TRBD2 (5 bases each). Trimming shortened V by 4 bases and J by 8 bases, and 9 bases separated the two germline ends. Per germline, CDR1 SGHDN and CDR2 FVKESK. The CDR3 consists of 12 residues. CDR3 DNA sequence: TGTGCCAGCAGCCGAGGGGCCCATGAGCAGTTCTTC. Translation gives CASSRGAHEQFF.

This clonotype was seen at least ten times. V and J are TRBV5-1 and TRBJ2-1; 8 bases fit TRBD1. Germline trimming cut 0 bases from V and 7 bases from J; bases unmatched to any gene: 6. This CDR3 comprises 15 residues. Germline-derived CDR1 and CDR2 are SGHRS and YFSETQ. The DNA for the CDR3 is TGCGCCAGCAGCTTGGCCAGGGGGCTTAAAAATGAGCAGTTCTTC. Its translation: CASSLARGLKNEQFF.

The table lists this clonotype with a few counts. The gene calls are TRBV4-3 and TRBJ2-7, with 7 bases lining up with TRBD1. The CDR3 contains 15 residues. Germline V gene data show CDR1 as LGHNA and CDR2 as YSLEER. Trimming cost V 1 base and J 0 bases; bases outside gene matches: 3. The CDR3 DNA reads TGCGCCAGCAGCCAAGTAGGACAGGCCTCCTACGAGCAGTACTTC. Amino acids: CASSQVGQASYEQYF.

The chain links TRBV24-1 to TRBJ1-5; possible D gene TRBD1, 6 bases. Trimming shortened V by 2 bases and J by 9 bases, and 16 bases separated the two germline ends. The CDR3 is 15 amino acids. CDR1 is KGHDR and CDR2 is SFDVKD in the germline V gene. The CDR3 DNA is TGTGCCACCAGTGATTGGAGATCAGGGGCAGGGCCCCAGCATTTT. Translation gives CATSDWRSGAGPQHF.

This clonotype showed up many times. This sequence joins TRBV6-5 and TRBJ2-1, with TRBD1 as a possible D gene (6 bases). V lost 6 bases and J lost 4, with 22 bases in between. CDR1 is MNHEY, CDR2 SVGAGI, per germline. The CDR3 has 17 amino acids. The DNA of the CDR3 is TGTGCCAGCAGACCGTTGACAGGAATTGGAATTTACAATGAGCAGTTCTTC. It translates to CASRPLTGIGIYNEQFF.

This clonotype occurred a few times. The rearrangement uses TRBV24-1 and TRBJ2-7; D is possibly TRBD1 (6 bases). The ends were cut back, 5 bases at V and 8 bases at J, with 15 bases in the middle. The V gene's germline CDR1 is KGHDR and CDR2 SFDVKD. The CDR3 consists of 13 residues. CDR3 sequence (DNA): TGTGCCACCAGTGGCTTCCAGGGGCAGAAGCAGTACTTC. It codes for CATSGFQGQKQYF.

The rearrangement links TRBV7-9 to TRBJ1-2; 7 nucleotides line up with TRBD1. There are 14 residues in the CDR3. Trimming cost V 4 bases and J 5 bases; bases outside gene matches: 7. Per the germline V gene, CDR1 is SEHNR and CDR2 is FQNEAQ (reference sequence). CDR3 DNA sequence: TGTGCCAGCAGCTCAGAGACAGGGAGGTATGGCTACACCTTC. Translation: CASSSETGRYGYTF.

This clonotype turned up a few times. This rearrangement joins TRBV5-4 to TRBJ1-2; 8 positions agree with TRBD1. The CDR3 runs 15 residues. Germline V gene sequence: CDR1 SGHNT, CDR2 YYREEE (reference sequence). V was pared by 2 bases and J by 8 bases, with 11 bases of the junction left unmatched. The CDR3 sequence: CASSLPGQASWGYTF. The CDR3 DNA sequence: TGTGCCAGCAGCTTACCGGGACAGGCCTCCTGGGGCTACACCTTC.

J is TRBJ2-3 and V is TRBV29-1; possible D gene TRBD2, 6 bases. The V and J ends lost 4 bases and 0 bases respectively, with 8 bases between them. Germline V gene lookup returns CDR1 SQVTM and CDR2 ANQGSEA. CDR3 length equals 13 residues. The CDR3: CSVVSGSTDTQYF. The CDR3 region has the DNA TGCAGCGTTGTTAGCGGCAGCACAGATACGCAGTATTTT.

This rearrangement joins TRBV7-9 to TRBJ2-3; 7 positions match TRBD1. Germline values: CDR1 SEHNR, CDR2 FQNEAQ (reference sequence). The CDR3 extends over 14 amino acids. Losses at the gene ends were 4 bases for V and 2 bases for J; bases not matched to a gene: 3. The CDR3 coding sequence is TGTGCCAGCAGCTACCAGGGGGTCACAGATACGCAGTATTTT. Translating gives CASSYQGVTDTQYF.

The V and J genes are TRBV20-1 and TRBJ2-1; 10 bases match TRBD2. V lost 0 bases to trimming and J lost 7 bases; unmatched junction nucleotides: 6. Germline-derived CDR1 and CDR2 are DFQATT and SNEGSKA (reference sequence). The CDR3 runs to 15 residues. CDR3 residues: CSARDETSGLNEQFF. DNA for the CDR3: TGCAGTGCTAGAGATGAGACTAGCGGGCTGAATGAGCAGTTCTTC.

At least ten counts were recorded for this clonotype. The chain is built from TRBV5-1 and TRBJ2-5; no firm D call. The CDR3 has 14 residues. Looked up from germline, CDR1 is SGHRS and CDR2 is YFSETQ. V lost 0 bases, J lost 2 bases, and 8 bases lay in between. The CDR3 loop is CASSLATSQETQYF. In DNA, the CDR3 is TGCGCCAGCAGCTTGGCCACTTCGCAAGAGACCCAGTACTTC.

V and J are TRBV7-9 and TRBJ1-3, with a weak D call TRBD1 (5 bases). CDR3 length: 14 amino acids. From germline, CDR1 is SEHNR and CDR2 FQNEAQ (reference sequence). V was clipped by 5 bases and J by 2 bases, with 10 bases between them. CDR3: CASSPQGAGNTIYF. Written as DNA, the CDR3 is TGTGCCAGCAGCCCGCAGGGAGCTGGAAACACCATATATTTT.

This clonotype appeared many times. The rearrangement links TRBV20-1 to TRBJ2-2; 8 nucleotides match TRBD1. With 5 bases clipped from V and 5 bases from J, the junction kept 7 bases outside the gene matches. The CDR3 extends over 14 amino acids. Per the germline V gene, CDR1 is DFQATT and CDR2 is SNEGSKA (reference sequence). The DNA of the CDR3 is TGCAGTGCTCAGGGGGCTTGGAGTACCGGGGAGCTGTTTTTT. It yields the protein CSAQGAWSTGELFF.